These T cell receptor beta chains were read from a single sample in a study of OX40 agonist ivuxolimab in advanced cancers. Profiled with immunoSEQ multiplex PCR; TCRdb holds only in-frame clones, not every one. The data contain approximately 18,000 clones, 80% to 90% of them seen just once; the ten biggest clones take up approximately 26%. Sequencing used CD4+ or CD8+ T cells sorted from blood, obtained in a trial of the OX40 agonist ivuxolimab. The receptors here all came from an adult with an advanced solid tumor such as melanoma, head and neck, liver or kidney cancer. Both conserved end residues are part of each CDR3. Fields, in order: D gene, clone size, V gene, J gene, CDR3 DNA, CDR3 protein. A D gene is named only where the DNA matches it firmly. The size of a clone is reported for some rows only, either as once, few or many, or as a class for expanded clones.

>TRBD2|NA|TRBV18|TRBJ2-1
TGTGCCAGCCAAGGACTAGCGGGTACCTACAATGAGCAGTTCTTC
CASQGLAGTYNEQFF
>TRBD2|NA|TRBV14|TRBJ2-7
TGTGCCAGCAGCCCATCCCTAGCGGGACCAACCTACGAGCAGTACTTC
CASSPSLAGPTYEQYF
>NA|once|TRBV27|TRBJ2-3
TGTGCCAGCAGCCGGGGAACAGATACGCAGTATTTT
CASSRGTDTQYF
>NA|NA|TRBV28|TRBJ2-7
TGTGCCAGCAAGACGGGCTCCTACGAGCAGTACTTC
CASKTGSYEQYF
>TRBD2|NA|TRBV28|TRBJ2-7
TGTGCCAGCAGTTTTCCCGGACATATCCTAGCGGCCACCTACGAGCAGTACTTC
CASSFPGHILAATYEQYF
>TRBD2|NA|TRBV9|TRBJ2-1
TGTGCCAGCAGCCCCTTCGGGGGGGGTGTAGGTGAGCAGTTCTTC
CASSPFGGGVGEQFF
>TRBD2|NA|TRBV19|TRBJ2-3
TGTGCCAGTAGTATAGATCCGGGGGAGGGCCCCCGGAGCACAGATACGCAGTATTTT
CASSIDPGEGPRSTDTQYF
>NA|NA|TRBV5-1|TRBJ2-7
TGCGCCAGCAGCTCAAAGAGTCCACAGGGGCCGACCGGGACTCTTCCCTACGAGCAGTACTTC
CASSSKSPQGPTGTLPYEQYF
>NA|NA|TRBV4-1|TRBJ2-7
TGCGCCAGCAGCCAAGGGAGTTACGAGCAGTACTTC
CASSQGSYEQYF
>TRBD1|NA|TRBV10-3|TRBJ1-1
TGTGCCATCCTCCAGGGGGCTGGCACTGAAGCTTTCTTT
CAILQGAGTEAFF
>TRBD1|NA|TRBV2|TRBJ2-1
TGTGCCAGCAGTGACGGACAGGCCTCCTACAATGAGCAGTTCTTC
CASSDGQASYNEQFF
>TRBD1|NA|TRBV6-1|TRBJ2-7
TGTGCCAGCAGGGGGACAGCCTCCTACGAGCAGTACTTC
CASRGTASYEQYF
>NA|NA|TRBV28|TRBJ2-7
TGTGCCAGCAGTCGCCTCAGGGTTTACGAGCAGTACTTC
CASSRLRVYEQYF
>NA|NA|TRBV10-3|TRBJ1-2
TGTGCCATCGGGGACGGAAGCCCCTACACCTTC
CAIGDGSPYTF
>NA|NA|TRBV5-4|TRBJ2-1
TGTGCCAGCAGCTTTGGGGCGGATGAGCAGTTCTTC
CASSFGADEQFF
>NA|NA|TRBV7-3|TRBJ2-1
TGTGCCAGCAGCTTAGGGGCAGGGGCCAATGAGCAGTTCTTC
CASSLGAGANEQFF